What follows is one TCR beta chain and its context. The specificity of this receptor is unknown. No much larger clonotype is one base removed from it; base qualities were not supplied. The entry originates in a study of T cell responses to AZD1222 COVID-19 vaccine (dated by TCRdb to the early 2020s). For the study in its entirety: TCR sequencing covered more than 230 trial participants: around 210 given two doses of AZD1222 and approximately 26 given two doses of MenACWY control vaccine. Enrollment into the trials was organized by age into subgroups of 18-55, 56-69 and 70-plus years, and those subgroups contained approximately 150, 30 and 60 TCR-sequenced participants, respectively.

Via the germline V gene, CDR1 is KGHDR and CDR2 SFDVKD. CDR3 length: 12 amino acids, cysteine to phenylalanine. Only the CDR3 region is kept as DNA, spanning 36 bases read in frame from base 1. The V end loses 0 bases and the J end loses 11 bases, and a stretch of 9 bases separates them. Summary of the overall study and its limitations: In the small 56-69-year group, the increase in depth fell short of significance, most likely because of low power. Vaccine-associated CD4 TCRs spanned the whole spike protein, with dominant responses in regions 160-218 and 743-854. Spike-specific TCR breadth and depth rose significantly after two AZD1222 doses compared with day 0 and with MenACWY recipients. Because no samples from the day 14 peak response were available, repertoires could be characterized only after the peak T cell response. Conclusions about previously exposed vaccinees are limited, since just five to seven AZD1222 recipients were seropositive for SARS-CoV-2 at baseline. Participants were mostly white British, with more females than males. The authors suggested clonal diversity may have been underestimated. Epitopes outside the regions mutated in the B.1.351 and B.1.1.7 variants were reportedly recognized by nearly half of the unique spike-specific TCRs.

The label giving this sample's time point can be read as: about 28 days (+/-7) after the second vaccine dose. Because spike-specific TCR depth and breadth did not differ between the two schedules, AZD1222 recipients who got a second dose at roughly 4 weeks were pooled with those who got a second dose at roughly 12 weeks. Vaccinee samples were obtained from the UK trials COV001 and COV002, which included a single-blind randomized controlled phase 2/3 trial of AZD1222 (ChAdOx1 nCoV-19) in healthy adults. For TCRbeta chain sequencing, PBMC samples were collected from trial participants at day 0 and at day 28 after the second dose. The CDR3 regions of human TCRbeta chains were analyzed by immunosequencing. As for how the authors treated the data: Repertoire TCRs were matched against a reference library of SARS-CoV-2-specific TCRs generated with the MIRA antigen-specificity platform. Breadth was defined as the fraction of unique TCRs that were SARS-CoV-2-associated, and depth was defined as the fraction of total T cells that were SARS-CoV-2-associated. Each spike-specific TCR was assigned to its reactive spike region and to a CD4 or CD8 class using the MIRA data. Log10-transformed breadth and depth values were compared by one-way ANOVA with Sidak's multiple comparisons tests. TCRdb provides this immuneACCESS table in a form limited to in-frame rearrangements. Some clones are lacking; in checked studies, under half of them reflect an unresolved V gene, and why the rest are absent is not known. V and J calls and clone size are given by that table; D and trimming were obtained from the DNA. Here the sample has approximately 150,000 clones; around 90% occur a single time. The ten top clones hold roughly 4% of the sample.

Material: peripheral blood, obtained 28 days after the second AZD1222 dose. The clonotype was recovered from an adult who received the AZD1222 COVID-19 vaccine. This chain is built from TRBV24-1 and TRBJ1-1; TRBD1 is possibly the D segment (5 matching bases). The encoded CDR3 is CATSDLEGTAFF. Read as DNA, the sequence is TGTGCCACCAGTGATTTGGAGGGGACGGCTTTCTTT.